These T cell receptor beta chains were read from a single sample in a study of CD8+ T cells in alopecia areata. This table comes from immunoSEQ multiplex PCR, and its TCRdb copy is limited to in-frame clones, with some not included. The sample has about 220,000 clones; approximately 57% are singletons. The source material was CD4+ T cells sorted from blood, sampled at week 4, from a patient treated with tofacitinib. The receptor source for this set is a human donor with alopecia areata. Both conserved end residues are trimmed from each CDR3. Clone size appears in some rows only: once, few, many, or a class for an expanded clone.

V: TRBV29-1; size: NA; CDR3: SVVPGTGTSGNTIY
V: TRBV30; size: NA; CDR3: AWTHGDKVPAELF
V: TRBV2; size: NA; CDR3: ASSLDIRTYNEQF
V: TRBV5-4; size: NA; CDR3: ASSGIAGAGSGANVLT
V: TRBV25-1; size: few; CDR3: ASSARTAEKLF
V: TRBV15; size: few; CDR3: ATSRDGAYT
V: TRBV30; size: NA; CDR3: AWSGVVEGVPLH
V: TRBV25-1; size: NA; CDR3: ASSESGTIQY
V: TRBV2; size: NA; CDR3: ASTVDRGQYEQY
V: TRBV29-1; size: NA; CDR3: SVVGTAYGYT
V: TRBV4-1; size: NA; CDR3: ASSPSGASTDTQY
V: TRBV29-1; size: few; CDR3: SVAVGGGYEQY
V: TRBV6-1; size: NA; CDR3: ASSMGQTYGYT
V: TRBV6-1; size: few; CDR3: ASSENFGVTEAF
V: TRBV4-1; size: NA; CDR3: ASSSGSTNEKLF